This T cell receptor beta chain was documented in a study of blood T cells in healthy people across ages. Study-wide points: Both higher diversity and more naive CD4+ cells marked long-lived donors when set against aged donors.

It was with a sample-barcoded 5' primer and a J-beta primer mix that a second PCR of roughly 7 to 12 cycles was run. TCRdb ran MiXCR on the 5' RACE reads and lists one entry per CDR3 protein. Here the sample spans 700,000 or so distinct CDR3 sequences, roughly 41% being singletons. About this clonotype itself: Its target is unknown. Because the CDR3 is missing its conserved closing phenylalanine or tryptophan, this is likely a read error. The DNA is left out, because the CDR3 cannot be placed on it with certainty; the CDR3 is given as TCRdb lists it.

Germline V gene lookup returns CDR1 SGHRS and CDR2 YFSETQ. The CDR3 has 14 residues if both end residues are counted. V and J are TRBV5-1 and TRBJ1-1; the DNA was not used to check the table's D call, TRBD1. The receptor comes from a man older than 75 in good health. The source material was blood. CDR3 sequence reads: CASSSEGLNTEPFV.